The clone carrying this T cell receptor beta chain was counted ten times or more. The antigen is undetermined. The data were obtained in a study of early T cells in non-severe SARS-CoV-2 infection. At the level of the study: Alpha and beta chains were unpaired, from unsorted whole-blood bulk RNA. Study outcomes and limitations: Anti-spike CD8 responses were favored by VDJdb matching, which missed private and CD4 specificities.

In the library, individual cDNA molecules carried attached unique molecular identifiers. TCRdb reanalysed the 5' RACE reads using MiXCR and keeps one entry per CDR3 protein. The sample records roughly 29,000 distinct CDR3 sequences, about 5% being singletons. The germline V and J ends were trimmed by 2 bases and 7 bases, with 15 bases remaining between them. Germline V CDR1 and CDR2: DFQATT, SNEGSKA (reference sequence). The CDR3 length is 15 residues. The chain uses TRBV20-1 and TRBJ1-6; D remains ambiguous. The clonotype comes from an adult who was a healthcare worker with PCR-confirmed SARS-CoV-2 infection or an uninfected control (not recorded which). Material: whole blood. The CDR3: CSARFTYGGNSPLHF. The CDR3 coding sequence is TGCAGTGCTAGATTTACCTATGGTGGGAATTCACCCCTCCACTTT.